The 2 T cell receptor beta chains below were found in one sample sequenced in a study of cytomegalovirus exposure and HLA in healthy donors. PCR primers comprised 60 Vbeta and 13 Jbeta primers. Sequencing was performed with immunoSEQ multiplex PCR; in TCRdb, only in-frame clones are kept and a portion is missing. Of 100,000 to 150,000 clones in the sample, 65% to 80% were seen once. The sequencing sample was made of PBMCs. The receptors were sampled from a male donor in good health and CMV-seropositive.

This chain connects TRBV5-6 to TRBJ1-2; 10 bases fit TRBD1. In germline, CDR1 is SGHDT, CDR2 YYEEEE. The V and J ends lost 3 bases and 8 bases, in that order; junction bases with no gene match: 4. The CDR3 spans 13 residues. The CDR3 loop reads CASSWDRGMGYTF. In DNA, the CDR3 is TGTGCCAGCAGCTGGGACAGGGGAATGGGCTACACCTTC.

The chain links TRBV5-6 to TRBJ2-1; D gene unclear. Trimming pared 0 bases from V and 8 bases from J, leaving 9 bases between. The germline V gene has CDR1 SGHDT and CDR2 YYEEEE. The CDR3 runs to 13 residues. Written as DNA, the CDR3 is TGTGCCAGCAGCTTGGGACTGCCGGATGAGCAGTTCTTC. The encoded protein is CASSLGLPDEQFF.